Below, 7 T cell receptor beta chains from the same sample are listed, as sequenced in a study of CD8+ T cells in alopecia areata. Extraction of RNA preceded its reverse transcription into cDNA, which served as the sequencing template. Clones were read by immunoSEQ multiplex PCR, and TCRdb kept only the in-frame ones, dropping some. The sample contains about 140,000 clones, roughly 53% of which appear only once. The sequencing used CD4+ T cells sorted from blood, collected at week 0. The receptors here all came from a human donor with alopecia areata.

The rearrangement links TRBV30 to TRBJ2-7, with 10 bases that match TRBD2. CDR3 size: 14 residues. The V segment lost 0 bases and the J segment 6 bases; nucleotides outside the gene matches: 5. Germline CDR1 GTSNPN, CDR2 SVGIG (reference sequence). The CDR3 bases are TGTGCCTGGAGTGTAGCGGGGGGGACGGTCGAGCAGTACTTC. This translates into CAWSVAGGTVEQYF.

CDR3 in DNA: TGCAGCGTTGTAGGGCAGGGAAGGTATGGCTACACCTTC. Encoded protein: CSVVGQGRYGYTF. The chain uses TRBV29-1 and TRBJ1-2; the D gene is possibly TRBD1 (5 bases). Germline CDR1 SQVTM, CDR2 ANQGSEA. This CDR3 spans 13 amino acids. V was pared by 4 bases and J by 5 bases, with 14 bases between.

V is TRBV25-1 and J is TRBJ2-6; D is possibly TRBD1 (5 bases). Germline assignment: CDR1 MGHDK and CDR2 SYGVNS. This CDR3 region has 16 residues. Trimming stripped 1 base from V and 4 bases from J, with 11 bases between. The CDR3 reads CASSELGQVGANVLTF. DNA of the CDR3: TGTGCCAGCAGTGAATTGGGGCAGGTCGGGGCCAACGTCCTGACTTTC. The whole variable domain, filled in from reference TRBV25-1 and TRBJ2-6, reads EADIYQTPRYLVIGTGKKITLECSQTMGHDKMYWYQQDPGMELHLIHYSYGVNSTEKGDLSSESTVSRIRTEHFPLTLESARPSHTSQYLCASSELGQVGANVLTFGAGSRLTVL.

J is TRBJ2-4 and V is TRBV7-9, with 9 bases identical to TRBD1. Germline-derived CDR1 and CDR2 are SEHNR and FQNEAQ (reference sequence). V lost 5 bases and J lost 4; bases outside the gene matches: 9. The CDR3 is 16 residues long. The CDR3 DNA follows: TGTGCCAGCAGCGCCAACCCGGGACAGGGAAAAAACATTCAGTACTTC. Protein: CASSANPGQGKNIQYF. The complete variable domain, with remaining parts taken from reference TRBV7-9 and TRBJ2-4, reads DTGVSQNPRHKITKRGQNVTFRCDPISEHNRLYWYRQTLGQGPEFLTYFQNEAQLEKSRLLSDRFSAERPKGSFSTLEIQRTEQGDSAMYLCASSANPGQGKNIQYFGAGTRLSVL.

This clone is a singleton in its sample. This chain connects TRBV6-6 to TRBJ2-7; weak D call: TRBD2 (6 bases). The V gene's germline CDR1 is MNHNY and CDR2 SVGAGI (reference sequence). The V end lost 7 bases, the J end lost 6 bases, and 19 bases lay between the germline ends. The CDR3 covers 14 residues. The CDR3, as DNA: TGTGCCAGCAATAGGGACCATTACGGGGGCGAGCAGTACTTC. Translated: CASNRDHYGGEQYF.

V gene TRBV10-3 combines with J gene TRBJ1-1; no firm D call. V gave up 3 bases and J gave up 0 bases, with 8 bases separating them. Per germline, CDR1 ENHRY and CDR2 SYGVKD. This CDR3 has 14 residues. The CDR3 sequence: CAISDDIMNTEAFF. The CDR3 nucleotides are TGTGCCATCAGTGATGACATCATGAACACTGAAGCTTTCTTT.

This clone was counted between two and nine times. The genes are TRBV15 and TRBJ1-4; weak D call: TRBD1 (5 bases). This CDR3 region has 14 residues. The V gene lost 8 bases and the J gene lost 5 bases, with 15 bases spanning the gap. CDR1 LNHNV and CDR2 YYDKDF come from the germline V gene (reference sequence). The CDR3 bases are TGTGCCACCGGGGGGTTACCGCACAATGAAAAACTGTTTTTT. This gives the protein CATGGLPHNEKLFF.